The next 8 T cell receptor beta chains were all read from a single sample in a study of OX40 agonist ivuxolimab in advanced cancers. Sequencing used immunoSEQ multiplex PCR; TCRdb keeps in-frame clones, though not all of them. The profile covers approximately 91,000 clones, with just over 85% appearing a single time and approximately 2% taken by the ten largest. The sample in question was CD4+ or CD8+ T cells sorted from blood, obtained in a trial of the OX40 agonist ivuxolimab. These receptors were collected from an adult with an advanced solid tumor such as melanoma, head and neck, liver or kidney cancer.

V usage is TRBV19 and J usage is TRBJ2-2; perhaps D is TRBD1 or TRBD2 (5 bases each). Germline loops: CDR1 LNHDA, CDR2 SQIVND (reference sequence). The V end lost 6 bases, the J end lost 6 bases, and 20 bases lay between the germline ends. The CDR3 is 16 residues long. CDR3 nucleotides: TGTGCCAGTAGCCGGGGCCAGCCATTTGAGTCCGGGGAGCTGTTTTTT. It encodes CASSRGQPFESGELFF.

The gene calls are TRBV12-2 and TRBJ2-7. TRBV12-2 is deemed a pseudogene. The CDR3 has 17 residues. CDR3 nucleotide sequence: TGTGCAAGTCGCTTTGGACCCACAGTGATCGTTTCCTACGAGCAGTACTTC. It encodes CASRFGPTVIVSYEQYF.

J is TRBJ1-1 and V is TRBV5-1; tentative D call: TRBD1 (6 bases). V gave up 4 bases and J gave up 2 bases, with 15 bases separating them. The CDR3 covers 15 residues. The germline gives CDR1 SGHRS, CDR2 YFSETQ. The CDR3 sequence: CASSTNRDGNTEAFF. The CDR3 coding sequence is TGCGCCAGCAGCACGAACAGGGACGGTAACACTGAAGCTTTCTTT.

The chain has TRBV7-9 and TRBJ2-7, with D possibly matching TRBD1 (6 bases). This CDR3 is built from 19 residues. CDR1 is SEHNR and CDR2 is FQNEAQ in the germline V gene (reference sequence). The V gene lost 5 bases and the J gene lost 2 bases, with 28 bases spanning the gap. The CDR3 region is CASSLHRYRDLPGTYEQYF. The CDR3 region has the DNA TGTGCCAGCAGCCTCCACCGATACAGGGACCTACCGGGAACCTACGAGCAGTACTTC. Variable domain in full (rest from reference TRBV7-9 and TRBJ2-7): DTGVSQNPRHKITKRGQNVTFRCDPISEHNRLYWYRQTLGQGPEFLTYFQNEAQLEKSRLLSDRFSAERPKGSFSTLEIQRTEQGDSAMYLCASSLHRYRDLPGTYEQYFGPGTRLTVT.

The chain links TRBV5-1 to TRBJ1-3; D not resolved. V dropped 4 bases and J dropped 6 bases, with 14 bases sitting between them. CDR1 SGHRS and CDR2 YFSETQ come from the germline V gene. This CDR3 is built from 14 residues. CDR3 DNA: TGCGCCAGCAGCCTCTCTGCGAGGGAAAACACCATATATTTT. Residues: CASSLSARENTIYF.

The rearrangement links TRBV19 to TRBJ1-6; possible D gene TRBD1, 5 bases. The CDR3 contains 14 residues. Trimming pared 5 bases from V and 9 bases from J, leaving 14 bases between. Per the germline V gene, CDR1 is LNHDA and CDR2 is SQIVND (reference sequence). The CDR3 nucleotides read TGTGCCAGTAGTTGGGCTTTAGGGGCTTCACCCCTCCACTTT. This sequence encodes CASSWALGASPLHF.

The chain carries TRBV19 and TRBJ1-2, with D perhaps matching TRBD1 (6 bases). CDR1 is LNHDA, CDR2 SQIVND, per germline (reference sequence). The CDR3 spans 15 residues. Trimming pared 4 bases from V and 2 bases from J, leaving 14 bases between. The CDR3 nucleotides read TGTGCCAGTAGTAGCCCAGGGGACCCCAACTATGGCTACACCTTC. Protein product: CASSSPGDPNYGYTF.

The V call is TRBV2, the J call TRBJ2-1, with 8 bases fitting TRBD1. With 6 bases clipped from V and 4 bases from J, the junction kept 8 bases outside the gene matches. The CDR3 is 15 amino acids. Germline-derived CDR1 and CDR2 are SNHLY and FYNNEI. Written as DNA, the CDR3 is TGTGCCAGCAGGAAGGACAGGGATTTTTACAATGAGCAGTTCTTC. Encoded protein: CASRKDRDFYNEQFF.